This T cell receptor (beta chain) was sequenced in a study of blood T cell repertoires in COVID-19 (dated by TCRdb to 2019 to 2021). About the full investigation: Samples covering the acute and convalescent phases of COVID-19 were provided by collaborators in the United States, Italy and Spain. The repertoires were released in a freely available public database intended as a resource for research on the immune response to SARS-CoV-2. Deeply sampled blood TCRbeta repertoires from subjects exposed to, actively infected with, or recovered from COVID-19 were included in the dataset. HLA class I and class II types, where available, came from metadata supplied by the sample provider rather than from assay-based typing. Nearly every sample came with metadata listing a de-identified subject ID, COVID-19 status, age in years and sex. Samples came from the ongoing ImmuneRACE study (first 160 participants) plus 1,254 subjects from 6 global collaborators. The prospective study material was composed of cDNA or gDNA derived from T cells, B-cell-depleted T cells, or PBMCs. What the authors observed across the whole study: The amount of clinical and demographic metadata varied by source and participant and was provided uncurated.

Collaborating institutions collected whole blood in K2EDTA tubes following their own protocols. For TCRbeta analysis, collaborators shipped samples in one of three forms: frozen whole blood, isolated PBMCs, or DNA extracted from either of those sample types. On this clone: The clone's antigen remains unknown. Within one base of it there is no much larger clone, and no base qualities were kept.

The CDR3 holds 17 amino acids from the cysteine to the phenylalanine. Only the CDR3 DNA stays, 51 bases, in frame from base 1. From V the trimming removes 4 bases and from J it removes 0 bases, while the gene matches leave 1 base of the junction unaccounted for. CDR1 is given as MRHNA and CDR2 as SNTAGT, both from the germline V gene. TCRbeta CDR3 regions were amplified from genomic DNA using the immunoSEQ Assay, a bias-controlled multiplex PCR. The authors' analysis ran thus. The number of nucleated cells in each sample was estimated by amplification of reference gene primers within the assay. To quantify the absolute abundance of each unique TCRbeta CDR3 rearrangement, sequence reads were collapsed and filtered. For each sample, productive Simpson clonality was calculated by taking the square root of Simpson's diversity index across productive rearrangements. The table was pulled from immuneACCESS by TCRdb, which kept in-frame rearrangements only. Such tables lose some clones; where checked, under half of the loss comes from unresolved V genes, and the rest has no known cause. D and trimming come from the DNA, and the V and J calls and clone size come from that table. The sample profile shows some 74,000 clones; 87% of them were found once. The ten largest clones add up to approximately 7% of the sample.

Sequenced: peripheral blood. The sequence came from a man aged 45-65 years with active COVID-19. The V gene is TRBV6-4 and the J gene is TRBJ2-1; the central 15 bases match TRBD2. The sequenced DNA: TGTGCCAGCAGTGGGACTAGCGGGAGGGCCTCCTACAATGAGCAGTTCTTC. Translated, it gives CASSGTSGRASYNEQFF.